A single sample gave rise to the 2 T cell receptor beta chains below, sequenced in a study of molecular identifiers for immune sequencing clone quantification. One entry per CDR3 protein results from TCRdb running MiXCR on the PCR reads. Of tens of thousands of distinct CDR3 sequences listed, approximately 25% are singletons. Sequencing was carried out using naive CD8+ T cells from blood, with Jurkat cell RNA spiked in. Regarding subset: FACS-sorted CD8+CD4-CCR7+CD45RA+ naive T cells. The source of these receptors is a human donor in good health. Some libraries in this study had Jurkat cell RNA spiked in.

Details on this clonotype: A much larger clone differs by one base, so this may be a read error. The V and J genes are TRBV5-4 and TRBJ2-5; tentative D call: TRBD1 (6 bases). Germline V CDR1 and CDR2: SGHNT, YYREEE (reference sequence). The CDR3 totals 15 residues. CDR3 residues: CAGSLDSLNQETQYF. The CDR3 bases are TGTGCCGGCAGCTTGGACAGTCTGAACCAAGAGACCCAGTACTTC.

The chain has TRBV4-1 and TRBJ2-7; 8 bases are shared with TRBD2. The CDR3 spans 13 residues. Trimming removed 8 bases from V and 1 base from J; junction bases left unmatched: 4. Germline V gene data show CDR1 as MGHRA and CDR2 as YSYEKL. The CDR3 DNA reads TGCGCCAGCCCCACTAGCGGATCCTACGAGCAGTACTTC. The encoded protein is CASPTSGSYEQYF.